This T cell receptor (beta chain) stems from a study of T cell responses to AZD1222 COVID-19 vaccine (dated by TCRdb to the early 2020s). Concerning the study at large: A total of just over 230 trial participants underwent TCR sequencing, of whom roughly 210 had received two doses of AZD1222 and some 25 had received two doses of the MenACWY control vaccine. Trial participants were enrolled by age into subgroups of 18-55, 56-69 and 70-plus years, and approximately 150, 30 and 60 TCR-sequenced participants, respectively, were included in these subgroups. General findings and caveats noted by the study authors: Epitopes outside the regions mutated in the B.1.351 and B.1.1.7 variants were reportedly recognized by nearly half of the unique spike-specific TCRs. Most participants were white British and females outnumbered males, and the authors suggested that clonal diversity may have been underestimated. The vaccine-associated CD4 TCRs covered the entire spike protein, and the dominant responses fell in regions 160-218 and 743-854. Conclusions about previously exposed vaccinees were limited because only five to seven AZD1222 recipients were SARS-CoV-2 seropositive at baseline. No day 14 peak-response samples were available, so repertoires were characterized only after the peak T cell response. After two AZD1222 doses, both the breadth and the depth of spike-specific TCRs were significantly higher than at day 0 and than in MenACWY recipients. In the small 56-69-year group, the increase in depth fell short of significance, most likely because of low power.

The germline V gene provides CDR1 SGHTA and CDR2 FQGNSA. The CDR3 measures 17 amino acids from cysteine to phenylalanine. CDR3 DNA only is kept here, 51 bases in frame from base 1. Trimming removed 5 bases from V and 5 bases from J; the gene matches leave 14 bases unexplained. Explained via the paper, the time point label denotes: about 28 days (+/-7) after the second vaccine dose. The meaning of the sample's treatment or condition label: meningococcal conjugate vaccine given as trial control. The vaccinee samples were drawn from two UK trials, COV001 and COV002, one of which was a single-blind randomized controlled phase 2/3 trial testing AZD1222 (ChAdOx1 nCoV-19) in healthy adults. For TCRbeta chain sequencing, PBMC samples from trial participants were taken at day 0 and at day 28 after the second dose. The CDR3 regions of human TCRbeta chains were analyzed by immunosequencing. Concerning the study's data processing: Repertoire TCRs were matched against a reference library of SARS-CoV-2-specific TCRs generated with the MIRA antigen-specificity platform. Breadth was defined as the fraction of unique TCRs that were SARS-CoV-2-associated, and depth was defined as the fraction of total T cells that were SARS-CoV-2-associated. Using the MIRA data, each spike-specific TCR was mapped to the spike region that the TCR reacts to and placed in a CD4 or CD8 class. Log10-transformed breadth and depth values were compared by one-way ANOVA with Sidak's multiple comparisons tests. The table was pulled from immuneACCESS by TCRdb, which kept in-frame rearrangements only. Such tables lose some clones; where checked, under half of the loss comes from unresolved V genes, and the rest has no known cause. V and J calls and clone size are those listed in that table; D and trimming were worked out from the DNA. The sample records around 75,000 clones, about 91% of which are singletons. About a tenth of the sample is in the top ten clones.

As for this clone: The antigen it binds to is not known. No much larger clone is present one base from it, and per-base qualities are unavailable.

The chain uses TRBV7-2 and TRBJ2-5, and TRBD2 matches 10 of the central bases. The receptor was isolated from an adult who received the MenACWY meningococcal vaccine as a control. The input for sequencing was peripheral blood, taken 28 days after the second dose of the MenACWY control vaccine. The DNA reads as follows: TGTGCCAGCAGCAGAAACCTAGCGGGGGTCAGCGGGGAGACCCAGTACTTC. It translates as CASSRNLAGVSGETQYF.